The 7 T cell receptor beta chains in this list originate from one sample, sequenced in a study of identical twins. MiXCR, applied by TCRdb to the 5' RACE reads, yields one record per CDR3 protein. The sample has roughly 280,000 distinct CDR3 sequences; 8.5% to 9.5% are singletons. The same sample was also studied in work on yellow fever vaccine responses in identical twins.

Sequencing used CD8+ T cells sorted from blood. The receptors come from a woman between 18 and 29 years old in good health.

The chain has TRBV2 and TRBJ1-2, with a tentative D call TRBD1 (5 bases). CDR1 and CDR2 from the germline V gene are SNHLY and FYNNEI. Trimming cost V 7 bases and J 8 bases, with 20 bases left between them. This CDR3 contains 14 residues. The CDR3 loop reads CASKEDTLPGGYTF. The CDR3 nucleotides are TGTGCCAGCAAGGAGGACACCCTACCAGGGGGCTACACCTTC.

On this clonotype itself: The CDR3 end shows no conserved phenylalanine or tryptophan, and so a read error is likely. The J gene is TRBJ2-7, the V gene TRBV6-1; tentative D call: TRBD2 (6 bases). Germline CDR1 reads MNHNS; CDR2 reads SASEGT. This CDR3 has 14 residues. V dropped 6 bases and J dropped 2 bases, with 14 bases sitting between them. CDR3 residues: CASSLLAGTYEQYL. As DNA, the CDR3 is TGTGCCAGCAGCCTATTGGCGGGAACCTACGAGCAGTACTTA.

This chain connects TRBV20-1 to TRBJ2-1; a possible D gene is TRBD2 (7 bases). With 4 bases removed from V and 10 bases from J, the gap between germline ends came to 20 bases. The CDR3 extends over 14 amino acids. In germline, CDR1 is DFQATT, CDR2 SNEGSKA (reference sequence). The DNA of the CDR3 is TGCAGTGCTAAAACTCACAGGGAGGGATTGGAGCAGTTCTTC. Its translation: CSAKTHREGLEQFF.

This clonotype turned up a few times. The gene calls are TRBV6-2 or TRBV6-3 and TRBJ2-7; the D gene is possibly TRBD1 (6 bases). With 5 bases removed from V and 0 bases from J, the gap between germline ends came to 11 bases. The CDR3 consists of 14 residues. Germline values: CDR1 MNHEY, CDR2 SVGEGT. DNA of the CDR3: TGTGCCAGCAGTCTTCAGGGGACCTCCTACGAGCAGTACTTC. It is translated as CASSLQGTSYEQYF.

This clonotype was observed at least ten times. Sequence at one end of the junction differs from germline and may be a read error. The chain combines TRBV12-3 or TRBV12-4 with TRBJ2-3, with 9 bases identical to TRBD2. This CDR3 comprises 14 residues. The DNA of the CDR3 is TGTGCCAGCACTAGTAGCGGGAGCAGAGATACGCAGTATTTT. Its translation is CASTSSGSRDTQYF.

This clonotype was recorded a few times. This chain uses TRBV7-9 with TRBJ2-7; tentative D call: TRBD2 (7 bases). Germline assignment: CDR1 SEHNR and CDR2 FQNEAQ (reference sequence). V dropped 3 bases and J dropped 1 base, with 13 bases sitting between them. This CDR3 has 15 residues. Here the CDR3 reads CASSFGGGRSYEQYF. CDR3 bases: TGTGCCAGCAGCTTCGGCGGGGGCCGTTCCTACGAGCAGTACTTC.

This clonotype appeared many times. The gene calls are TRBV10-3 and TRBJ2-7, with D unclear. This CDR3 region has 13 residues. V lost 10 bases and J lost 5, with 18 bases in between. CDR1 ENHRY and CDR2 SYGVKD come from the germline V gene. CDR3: CATRPPARNEQYF. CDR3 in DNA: TGTGCCACCAGACCCCCGGCTCGGAACGAGCAGTACTTC.